This T cell receptor (beta chain) was obtained from a study of TIL therapy for anti-PD-1-resistant metastatic lung cancer. The overall study: Half of patients were current or former smokers. Median tumor mutation burden was approximately 1.5 mutations per megabase. Study-wide results and limits: The cohort had more treatment-naive, never-smoker and oncogene-addicted patients than typical.

Time point defined: pre-treatment sample, taken before nivolumab and TIL therapy. Pleural nodules or supraclavicular lymph nodes made up most of the excised metastases sampled. The immunoSEQ assay was v3. Clones were read by immunoSEQ multiplex PCR, and TCRdb kept only the in-frame ones, dropping some. This sample yields more than 90,000 clones, of which roughly 65% are seen a single time; approximately 10% belongs to the top ten. Trimming left V 0 bases short and J 0 bases short, with 12 bases between. The germline V gene encodes CDR1 GTSNPN and CDR2 SVGIG (reference sequence). The CDR3 runs to 16 residues. The table lists this clone with a count of one. The antigen is undetermined.

The clonotype comes from a person between 25 and 79 years old with non-small cell lung cancer. V and J are TRBV30 and TRBJ1-3; weak D call: TRBD1 (6 bases). The sequences come from tumor tissue, collected at baseline. CDR3 sequence: CAWSVSGRGSGNTIYF. CDR3 nucleotides: TGTGCCTGGAGTGTTTCGGGCAGGGGCTCTGGAAACACCATATATTTT.